The text below deals with one T cell receptor beta chain. The antigen it binds to is not known. No quality values exist for individual bases; no much larger clone is one base distant. The data stem from a study of vaccination effects on CD4 cells after COVID-19 (dated by TCRdb to between 2021 and 2024). Regarding the study in general: To identify antigen-specific CD4+ T cell clonotypes by their expansion, the ViraFEST assay first stimulated PBMC with viral peptide pools and then applied TCR sequencing. Post-vaccine samples across the study were collected a median of 72 days after the second dose, with a range of 14 to 241. Under 2.5 million PBMC per well were cultured with 10 ug/ml peptides in IMDM containing approximately 4.7% human AB serum, around 9.7 IU/ml IL-2 and gentamicin. The study compared SARS-CoV-2 spike-specific CD4+ TCR repertoires before and after mRNA vaccination in COVID-19 convalescent patients and infection-naive vaccine recipients. Altogether, some ten COVID-19 convalescent patients and several SARS-CoV-2-naive healthy vaccine recipients made up the full study. Cultures from other donors in the study were sequenced using the Oncomine TCR Beta short-read assay on an Illumina iSeq 100.

Libraries were constructed by the immunoSEQ multiplex PCR assay. DNA from the CD4+ T cells that had been cultured and isolated underwent TCR beta CDR3 sequencing. Per the authors' processing: Non-productive TCR sequences were removed, reads were trimmed to the CDR3 region, and CDR3s of at least 7 amino acids were retained. The MANAFEST web app was used to identify antigen-specific clonotypes by comparing expansion in peptide wells with expansion in reference cultures. Positive clones required FDR<0.05 expansion versus reference and all other wells, odds ratio above 5, and frequency above 0.1% in two replicate wells. A clonotype was called cross-reactive if it was significantly expanded both in SARS-CoV-2 spike wells and in at least one common cold coronavirus spike condition. Levenshtein distance calculated with the stringdist R package was used to assess CDR3 similarity, and unrooted trees were constructed with ape in R 3.6.1. TCRdb carries this immuneACCESS record with in-frame sequences only. Its versions omit some clonotypes, under half of them owing to an unresolved V gene in the studies checked, with the rest unexplained. V, J and clone size are those of that table, while D and trimming were read from the DNA. For this sample the table gives tens of thousands of clones, of which 74% were detected only once. 2% to 2.5% of the sample rests with the top ten.

For CDR1 and CDR2, the germline V gene lists MNHEY and SVGAGI. Germline trimming: 3 bases from V, 4 bases from J; junction bases outside gene matches: 6. Inclusive of the bounding cysteine and valine, the CDR3 is 15 residues long. CDR3 DNA only is kept here, 45 bases in frame from base 1. Points the paper makes about the study in general: At late post-vaccination timepoints, both infection-induced and vaccine-induced clones showed marked clonal contraction, consistent with waning T cell responses. The study was limited by a small number of convalescent patients, and early post-infection timepoints were lacking. Among healthy vaccine recipients, nearly all vaccine-induced clones were SARS-CoV-2 mono-reactive, and just 1 of 255 was cross-reactive with common cold coronaviruses.

After more than nine days of culture, CD4+ T cells were isolated with the EasySep CD4+ T cell isolation kit. Each participant received two doses of an mRNA SARS-CoV-2 vaccine, either BNT162b2 or mRNA-1273. Healthy vaccine recipients had no prior SARS-CoV-2 infection, confirmed by negative nucleocapsid antibodies before and after vaccination. On days 3 and 7, half of the culture medium was replaced with fresh IL-2-containing medium. Unless noted otherwise, every peptide stimulation condition was cultured in triplicate wells. Using Ficoll-Paque Plus gradient centrifugation, PBMC were separated from whole blood and then either used fresh or cryopreserved at -140C. Genomic DNA was extracted from cultured CD4+ T cells with the QIAamp micro DNA kit.

Here the sequenced sample was CD4+ T cells from PBMCs cultured without peptide, taken after COVID-19 vaccination. This receptor was taken from a human donor who received a COVID-19 vaccine. The rearrangement combines TRBV6-5 with TRBJ2-7; a stretch of 10 junction bases matches TRBD2. The DNA sequence is TGTGCCAGCAGTTATAAGAGCGGGGGGGCATACGAGCAGTACGTC. This translates into CASSYKSGGAYEQYV.